This entry describes one T cell receptor beta chain. The germline V gene has CDR1 SNHLY and CDR2 FYNNEI. Trimming left V 4 bases short and J 7 bases short, with 14 bases between. There are 14 residues in the CDR3. The sample is drawn from a study of neoadjuvant nivolumab and ipilimumab in lung cancer. Measured with immunoSEQ multiplex PCR; TCRdb has only the in-frame clones, and not every one. The sample lists 25,000 to 35,000 clones; 90% were seen once. This chain joins TRBV2 and TRBJ1-5; D is undetermined. The sequenced sample was peripheral blood, obtained after neoadjuvant nivolumab, alone or with ipilimumab, at or shortly before surgery. The TCR sequence derives from an adult with non-small cell lung cancer. CDR3 sequence (DNA): TGTGCCAGCAGTGGAGACCCCGACGGCCAGCCCCAGCATTTT. This sequence encodes CASSGDPDGQPQHF.